Listed here is a single T cell receptor beta chain. This clone's antigen is unknown. Per-nucleotide qualities are absent, and no much larger clonotype sits a single base away. This sample is drawn from a study of T cell clones after liver transplantation (dated by TCRdb to the late 2010s). With respect to the entire study: Samples were obtained from ITN030ST, a randomized trial in which withdrawal of immunosuppression was attempted within 2 years of liver transplantation. Of the eight recipients, a few were HCV-positive, while the remaining recipients had been transplanted for non-autoimmune, non-viral indications. Tolerance meant complete immunosuppression withdrawal for at least one year without liver enzymes rising beyond twice the upper limit of normal. A cohort of 8 liver transplant recipients was studied, of whom 3 were classified as tolerant and 5 as non-tolerant. Blood samples were collected pre-transplant, then pre-randomization ahead of withdrawal, and finally post-randomization once withdrawal had either been completed or failed. As an antigen-independent comparator for the donor-reactive sequences, third party-reactive TCRbeta sequences from pre-transplant MLRs were identified as well. No induction therapy was given to the subjects, and standard immunosuppression was administered until randomization at 12-24 months post-transplant. Donor-reactive T cell clones were identified by TCRbeta sequencing following a pre-transplant mixed lymphocyte reaction and were subsequently tracked in post-transplant blood. Results and caveats for the whole study, not just this receptor: Without allograft tissue specimens, donor-reactive T cells may have migrated into the graft rather than being deleted. Donor-reactive sequences declined more than third party-reactive ones, suggesting partial antigen-specific deletion unrelated to withdrawal success. A significant post-transplant decrease in circulating donor-reactive CD4 TCRbeta sequences was observed in 5 of 8 subjects, irrespective of tolerance or HCV status. Conclusions were preliminary, limited by small, heterogeneous patient numbers and non-standardized post-transplant time points. Once repertoire turnover was taken into account, donor-reactive detection showed a significant reduction for CD4 in 7 of 8 subjects and for CD8 in 8 of 8. In a couple of subjects, low numbers of available donor cells limited the measurable donor-reactive repertoire.

The junction shows trimming of 6 bases on V and 6 bases on J, plus 17 bases between the germline ends. CDR1 KGHSH and CDR2 LQKENI are derived from the germline V gene. Taken from cysteine to phenylalanine, the CDR3 has 14 residues. Only the CDR3 portion is preserved as DNA: 42 bases, with reading frame beginning at the first base. High-throughput TCRbeta CDR3 sequencing of frozen genomic DNA was performed by immunoSEQ, with PCR amplification, mapping, bias correction and internal controls included. As for the original processing: Productive rearrangements were retained, and unique TCRbeta sequences were defined by the CDR3 nucleotide sequence together with the V and J gene. Donor-reactive sequences required at least 5-fold expansion in CFSE-low cells versus unstimulated pre-transplant cells and at least 0.01% frequency. Minimum frequency thresholds were set for each subject based on the unstimulated sample with the lowest template count, ensuring at least 90% detection power. Jensen-Shannon divergence between the top 1000 TCRbeta sequences after and before transplant was used to measure repertoire turnover. Changes in detection of donor-reactive sequences were assessed with two-sided Fisher's exact tests. TCRdb took this table from immuneACCESS and kept in-frame rearrangements with V and J called. Such tables lack part of the clones; where checked against another copy, unresolved V genes explain under half of the gap, and the rest is unexplained. For V, J and clone size, that table is used; D and trimming come from the DNA. In all, the sample holds about 20,000 clones, and about four fifths of those were seen once. The ten largest clones represent roughly a third of the sample.

Thawed unstimulated PBMCs were stained for CD3, CD4 and CD8 and FACS-sorted into CD3+CD4+ and CD3+CD8+ populations. All 8 studied subjects were randomized to immunosuppression withdrawal. The Qiagen DNeasy Blood and Tissue Kit was used to isolate genomic DNA. The chain links TRBV18 with TRBJ1-1; TRBD1 might be the D gene, on 5 matching bases. This TCR was recovered from a human patient who received a liver transplant. In patients who had a transplant, some T cells may come from the graft donor. Sequenced material: CD8+ T cells from blood, taken 54 months after liver transplant. The CDR3 loop reads CASSPGTGEAEAFF. The bases read TGTGCCAGCTCTCCCGGGACGGGGGAGGCTGAAGCTTTCTTT.